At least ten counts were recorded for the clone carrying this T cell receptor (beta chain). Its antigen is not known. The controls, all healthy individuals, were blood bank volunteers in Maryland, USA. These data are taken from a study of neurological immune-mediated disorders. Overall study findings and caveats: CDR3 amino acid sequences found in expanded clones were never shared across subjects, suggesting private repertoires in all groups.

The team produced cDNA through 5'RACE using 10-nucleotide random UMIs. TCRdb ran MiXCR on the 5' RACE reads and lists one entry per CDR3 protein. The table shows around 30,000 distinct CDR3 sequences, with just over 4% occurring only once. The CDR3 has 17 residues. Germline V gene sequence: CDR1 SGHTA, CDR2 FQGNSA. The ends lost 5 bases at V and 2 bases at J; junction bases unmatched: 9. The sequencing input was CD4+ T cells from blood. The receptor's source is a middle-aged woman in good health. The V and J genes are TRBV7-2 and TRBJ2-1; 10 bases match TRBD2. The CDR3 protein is CASSPPGTSVTYNEQFF. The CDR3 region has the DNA TGTGCCAGCAGCCCCCCAGGGACTAGCGTCACCTACAATGAGCAGTTCTTC.